A selection of T cell receptor beta chains follows, all from one sample in a study of blood T cell repertoires in COVID-19. Some clones are missing from TCRdb's copy, which holds only in-frame ones; the method was immunoSEQ multiplex PCR. Of tens of thousands of clones listed, approximately 80% are singletons. Sequenced material: peripheral blood. Receptors originate from a woman in her sixties with acute or convalescent COVID-19. Each CDR3 is given with its conserved first and last residue. The order of the fields is D gene, V gene, clone size, CDR3 length, J gene, CDR3 protein, CDR3 DNA. A D gene is named only where the DNA matches it firmly. Rows give clone size only sometimes, using once, few, many, or a class for an expanded clone.

>-|TRBV12-3/TRBV12-4|-|13|TRBJ1-2
CASRPRDAIGYTF
TGTGCCAGCAGACCTAGAGACGCTATTGGCTACACCTTC
>-|TRBV6-2/TRBV6-3|-|12|TRBJ1-5
CASSLQWQPQHF
TGTGCCAGCAGTTTGCAGTGGCAGCCCCAGCATTTT
>TRBD1|TRBV5-1|-|22|TRBJ2-2
CASSSVQVYRGRRGPAPGELFF
TGCGCCAGCAGCTCCGTCCAAGTATACAGGGGCCGCCGGGGACCCGCTCCCGGGGAGCTGTTTTTT
>TRBD1|TRBV7-9|-|18|TRBJ1-2
CASSPTGTGEGNLYGYTF
TGTGCCAGCAGCCCGACTGGGACAGGGGAAGGGAATCTTTATGGCTACACCTTC
>TRBD1|TRBV19|-|15|TRBJ1-1
CASSLQGQVNTEAFF
TGTGCCAGTAGTCTTCAGGGACAGGTAAACACTGAAGCTTTCTTT
>TRBD2|TRBV2|-|15|TRBJ2-5
CASSERTSGVKTQYF
TGTGCCAGCAGTGAAAGGACTAGCGGGGTCAAGACCCAGTACTTC
>TRBD1|TRBV5-8|-|13|TRBJ1-6
CASSVRGFSPLHF
TGTGCCAGCAGCGTCAGGGGGTTCTCACCCCTCCACTTT
>TRBD2|TRBV18|few|11|TRBJ2-1
CASSAGDEQFF
TGTGCCAGCTCTGCGGGAGATGAGCAGTTCTTC
>-|TRBV20-1|-|19|TRBJ2-1
CSASSGTGISGGPHNEQFF
TGCAGTGCTAGTTCCGGGACAGGGATATCGGGGGGGCCCCACAATGAGCAGTTCTTC
>-|TRBV7-3|-|15|TRBJ2-2
CASSLGGLYTGELFF
TGTGCCAGCAGCTTAGGGGGACTCTACACCGGGGAGCTGTTTTTT
>-|TRBV10-3|-|14|TRBJ1-5
CAISESLSDQPQHF
TGTGCCATCAGTGAGTCGTTGTCCGATCAGCCCCAGCATTTT
>TRBD1|TRBV5-1|-|15|TRBJ1-2
CASSENRGSLYGYTF
TGCGCCAGCAGCGAGAACAGGGGTTCCCTATATGGCTACACCTTC
>TRBD1|TRBV19|once|18|TRBJ2-3
CASSIVPFRGGGTDTQYF
TGTGCCAGTAGTATAGTTCCCTTCAGAGGGGGCGGCACAGATACGCAGTATTTT
>TRBD1|TRBV27|-|15|TRBJ2-7
CASSLSAGGNYEQYF
TGTGCCAGCAGTTTATCGGCAGGGGGCAACTACGAGCAGTACTTC
>-|TRBV4-2|-|13|TRBJ2-7
CASSQERRLEQYF
TGTGCCAGCAGCCAAGAGAGGAGGTTAGAGCAGTACTTC
>-|TRBV7-2|-|15|TRBJ1-5
CASSSPGSGNQPQHF
TGTGCCAGCAGCTCCCCAGGGTCGGGCAATCAGCCCCAGCATTTT
>-|TRBV10-2|-|15|TRBJ1-6
CASSDIDSYNSPLHF
TGCGCCAGCAGTGATATAGACTCCTATAATTCACCCCTCCACTTT
>-|TRBV4-3|-|15|TRBJ2-2
CASSQAVRDTGELFF
TGCGCCAGCAGCCAAGCGGTCCGGGACACCGGGGAGCTGTTTTTT
>TRBD1|TRBV7-3|-|16|TRBJ1-2
CASSPTPFDRGDGYTF
TGTGCCAGCAGCCCCACCCCCTTTGACAGGGGGGATGGCTACACCTTC
>-|TRBV11-2|-|17|TRBJ2-3
CASSSLGIAAFTDTQYF
TGTGCCAGCAGCTCCTTAGGAATAGCGGCATTCACAGATACGCAGTATTTT
>-|TRBV5-1|-|14|TRBJ1-1
CASSLGRGNTEAFF
TGCGCCAGCAGCTTGGGAAGAGGGAACACTGAAGCTTTCTTT
>TRBD1|TRBV5-4|-|15|TRBJ1-2
CASSSGQGGVWGYTF
TGTGCCAGCAGCTCGGGACAGGGAGGGGTTTGGGGCTACACCTTC
>TRBD1|TRBV20-1|-|11|TRBJ1-2
CSGQGAWGYTF
TGCAGTGGACAGGGGGCGTGGGGCTACACCTTC
>-|TRBV7-2|once|15|TRBJ1-1
CASSLVLGANTEAFF
TGTGCCAGCAGCTTAGTACTGGGAGCGAACACTGAAGCTTTCTTT
>-|TRBV27|-|12|TRBJ1-6
CASSLLNSPLHF
TGTGCCAGCAGTTTACTTAATTCACCCCTCCACTTT
>TRBD1|TRBV7-8|-|16|TRBJ1-5
CASSYYAGTANQPQHF
TGTGCCAGCAGCTACTACGCCGGGACAGCAAATCAGCCCCAGCATTTT
>TRBD1|TRBV18|-|14|TRBJ1-4
CASSPGTGDEKLFF
TGTGCCAGCTCACCCGGGACAGGGGATGAAAAACTGTTTTTT
>-|TRBV19|-|12|TRBJ1-1
CASSVQGTEAFF
TGTGCCAGTAGTGTACAGGGAACTGAAGCTTTCTTT
>TRBD1|TRBV7-9|-|19|TRBJ1-1
CASSQKNRQGFFVNTEAFF
TGTGCCAGCAGCCAAAAGAACCGACAGGGTTTCTTCGTGAACACTGAAGCTTTCTTT